This T cell receptor beta chain was sequenced during a study of cytomegalovirus exposure and HLA in healthy donors (dated by TCRdb to about 2017). For context, the study as a whole: According to a later analysis, the roughly 120 validation repertoires were produced on the same platform as the 666 repertoires of the first cohort. The study aimed to test whether cataloging public T cell receptors could reveal signatures of past pathogen exposure. Besides the first cohort of approximately 710 subjects, a separate validation cohort made up of 95 to 150 different subjects was used. To predict cytomegalovirus infection status, the study brought together high-throughput TCR immunosequencing, statistical association of individual TCRs with disease status, and machine learning. Paper-wide results and their limitations: A later analysis lacked HLA typing for the validation cohort, so it scored co-occurrence in that cohort across all 120 repertoires. Three of the identified cytomegalovirus-associated TCR beta chains were confirmed in vitro to be specific for cytomegalovirus antigens. In a later analysis, TCRs clustered in the first cohort were found to also tend to co-occur in the roughly 120 validation repertoires, with 94% of cluster scores above 0. Most TCR sequences were seen in very few donors, while some public TCRs were found in many individuals. The classifier was reported to diagnose cytomegalovirus status with high specificity and sensitivity in both the original cohort and the validation cohort. In the study, about 150 TCR beta chains were listed as associated with cytomegalovirus. The authors suggested that the approach could potentially be extended to other disease states and immunological phenotypes.

Remarks on this clone: Its antigen has not been determined. Per-base qualities were not stored, and no clone one base away is much larger.

Libraries were made using the immunoSEQ multiplex PCR assay. The study's own analysis went as follows. To diagnose cytomegalovirus status from the catalog of TCR beta chain sequences, a statistical classification framework was built. TCRdb took over this immuneACCESS table, retaining in-frame rearrangements with V and J assigned. Such tables are incomplete; in checked studies, under half of the missing clones stem from an unresolved V gene, and the remainder is unexplained. The V and J calls and clone size were taken over from that table, and D and trimming were inferred from the DNA. Here the sample has about 110,000 clones; about 87% occur a single time. The ten largest clones add up to 1.8% of the sample. Reading from cysteine to phenylalanine, the CDR3 counts 13 amino acids. Left in the record is the CDR3 DNA by itself, 39 bases read in frame from the first base. Taken from the germline V gene, the CDR1 and CDR2 loops are ENHRY and SYGVKD. Relative to germline, V is 6 bases shorter and J is 2 bases shorter, with 10 bases between their ends.

The donors belonged to the validation cohort of 90 to 150 subjects, which was separate from the approximately 700-subject first cohort. Sequenced sample: PBMCs. This clonotype was obtained from a woman aged 18-30 years in good health and CMV-seropositive. The chain is encoded by TRBV10-3 joined to TRBJ2-5, and possibly TRBD1, on 5 matching bases. The CDR3 here reads CAIRSTAQETQYF. The DNA is TGTGCCATCAGATCGACAGCACAAGAGACCCAGTACTTC.